This entry lists 13 T cell receptor beta chains sequenced from one sample in a study of identical twins. TCRdb itself ran the 5' RACE reads through MiXCR, one entry per CDR3 protein. Of a few hundred thousand distinct CDR3 sequences listed, 20% to 25% were seen once; the top ten hold around 3%. These data were likewise used in another study, on T cells expressing NK-cell markers.

The sequenced sample consisted of CD4+ T cells sorted from blood. These receptors originate from a woman between 18 and 30 years old in good health.

This clonotype was observed a few times. This chain uses TRBV25-1 with TRBJ2-1; D might be TRBD1 (5 bases). With 3 bases removed from V and 9 bases from J, the gap between germline ends came to 9 bases. This CDR3 has 12 residues. Germline CDR1 reads MGHDK; CDR2 reads SYGVNS. CDR3 residues: CASSESGFEQFF. CDR3 nucleotides: TGTGCCAGCAGTGAGTCAGGGTTTGAGCAGTTCTTC.

The rearrangement links TRBV2 to TRBJ2-2; tentatively, D is TRBD1 (6 bases). The CDR3 consists of 15 residues. Deletions cut 6 bases from V and 4 bases from J, with 15 bases between. Germline V gene lookup returns CDR1 SNHLY and CDR2 FYNNEI. The CDR3 DNA reads as TGTGCCAGCAGGGGGGCGGCGACTATCACCGGGGAGCTGTTTTTT. Translating it yields CASRGAATITGELFF.

V usage is TRBV5-1 and J usage is TRBJ1-4; TRBD1 might be the D (5 bases). The V end lost 4 bases, the J end lost 6 bases, and 16 bases lay between the germline ends. Germline V lookup: CDR1 SGHRS, CDR2 YFSETQ. The CDR3 runs 15 residues. The CDR3 sequence is CASSLETVVYEKLFF. The CDR3, as DNA: TGCGCCAGCAGCCTGGAGACAGTAGTTTATGAAAAACTGTTTTTT.

This clonotype was seen more than once but under ten times. The chain has TRBV7-9 and TRBJ2-1; TRBD2 is a possible D gene (6 bases). The CDR3 spans 13 residues. Trimming left V 4 bases short and J 5 bases short, with 9 bases between. Looked up from germline, CDR1 is SEHNR and CDR2 is FQNEAQ (reference sequence). CDR3 sequence (DNA): TGTGCCAGCAGCTGGGGGAGGAACAATGAGCAGTTCTTC. Encoded protein: CASSWGRNNEQFF.

This clonotype was counted a few times. This chain connects TRBV7-9 to TRBJ2-3, with D unclear. The CDR3 is made up of 15 amino acids. V lost 5 bases and J lost 0, with 12 bases in between. From germline, CDR1 is SEHNR and CDR2 FQNEAQ (reference sequence). CDR3 region: CASSRVWGSTDTQYF. For the CDR3, the DNA is TGTGCCAGCAGCAGAGTTTGGGGAAGCACAGATACGCAGTATTTT.

The rearrangement links TRBV5-1 to TRBJ2-1; TRBD1 agrees at 8 bases. The CDR3 sequence is 15 residues long. The germline CDR1 and CDR2 sequences are SGHRS and YFSETQ. J was trimmed by 7 bases and V by 2 bases; bases with no gene match: 8. This chain's CDR3 is CASSFGTGRRNEQFF. CDR3 nucleotides: TGCGCCAGCAGCTTTGGGACAGGCCGGAGGAATGAGCAGTTCTTC.

This sequence joins TRBV11-2 and TRBJ2-1; TRBD2 agrees at 10 bases. The V and J ends lost 5 bases and 8 bases, in that order; junction bases with no gene match: 6. Germline CDR1 reads SGHAT; CDR2 reads FQNNGV. This CDR3 contains 14 residues. CDR3 loop: CASSLLAGVYEQFF. In DNA form, the CDR3 reads TGTGCCAGCAGCCTTCTAGCGGGAGTGTATGAGCAGTTCTTC.

The rearrangement uses TRBV5-4 and TRBJ1-2; unclear D gene. Trimming removed 4 bases at V and 5 bases at J, with 12 bases between. The V gene's germline CDR1 is SGHNT and CDR2 YYREEE (reference sequence). This CDR3 has 13 residues. The CDR3 region has the DNA TGTGCCAGCAGCAAGGACGGAGAGTATGGCTACACCTTC. Residues: CASSKDGEYGYTF.

This clonotype was seen more than once but under ten times. V usage is TRBV25-1 and J usage is TRBJ1-1, with TRBD1 as a possible D gene (5 bases). Germline-derived CDR1 and CDR2 are MGHDK and SYGVNS. V was clipped by 4 bases and J by 2 bases, with 11 bases between them. The CDR3 runs to 14 residues. The chain's CDR3 is CASSGYTGNTEAFF. In DNA, the CDR3 is TGTGCCAGCAGTGGATATACAGGAAACACTGAAGCTTTCTTT.

This clonotype was detected a few times. The rearrangement uses TRBV7-9 and TRBJ1-2; maybe TRBD1 (5 bases). Germline V CDR1 and CDR2: SEHNR, FQNEAQ (reference sequence). This CDR3 has 16 amino acids. V lost 5 bases and J 3 bases, leaving 19 bases between the germline ends. CDR3: CASSPEGWQRHYGYTF. CDR3 nucleotide sequence: TGTGCCAGCAGCCCGGAGGGGTGGCAGAGGCACTATGGCTACACCTTC.

The table lists this clonotype with a few counts. The chain combines TRBV7-2 with TRBJ2-1; 13 bases align to TRBD2. The CDR3 covers 15 residues. With V trimmed by 4 bases and J by 9 bases, 6 bases remained unmatched. Germline-derived CDR1 and CDR2 are SGHTA and FQGNSA. CDR3 sequence (DNA): TGTGCCAGCAGCTACACTAGCGGGGGGGCCGGTGAGCAGTTCTTC. Translating gives CASSYTSGGAGEQFF.

CDR3 coding DNA: TGTGCCAGCAGTTTAAAGGGACAGGGCAGGCAAAAACTGTTTTTT. Its translation is CASSLKGQGRQKLFF. This sequence joins TRBV12-3 or TRBV12-4 and TRBJ1-4, with 9 bases matching TRBD1. The CDR3 loop spans 15 amino acids. The V segment lost 2 bases and the J segment 9 bases; nucleotides outside the gene matches: 7.

The chain links TRBV5-1 to TRBJ1-1; a possible D gene is TRBD1 (5 bases). Trimming took 4 bases from V and 0 from J, leaving 13 bases between them. This CDR3 comprises 15 residues. Germline CDR1 reads SGHRS; CDR2 reads YFSETQ. Written as DNA, the CDR3 is TGCGCCAGCAGCCCAACCCGACAGCTGAACACTGAAGCTTTCTTT. Translation: CASSPTRQLNTEAFF.